Listed below are T cell receptor beta chains from one sample, sequenced in a study of blood T cells in healthy people across ages. TCRdb itself ran the 5' RACE reads through MiXCR, one entry per CDR3 protein. This repertoire shows about 1.1 million distinct CDR3 sequences, more than 30% found once; its top ten account for less than 15%. Sequencing was performed on blood. These receptors were obtained from a man between 18 and 35 years old in good health. The CDR3 runs from the conserved cysteine through the conserved F or W. The D gene is left open where the match is weak. Not every row has a clone size; where given, it reads once, few, many or a size class.

TRBV27,NA,TRBJ2-1,TRBD1,CASSLSIQGKYNEQFF,TGTGCCAGCAGTTTATCGATACAGGGGAAGTACAATGAGCAGTTCTTC
TRBV12-3/TRBV12-4,few,TRBJ1-5,NA,CASTTGYNQPQHF,TGTGCCAGCACCACAGGGTACAATCAGCCCCAGCATTTT
TRBV7-9,few,TRBJ2-3,NA,CASSFDHTQYF,TGTGCCAGCAGCTTTGACCATACGCAGTATTTT
TRBV5-8,few,TRBJ1-4,NA,CASSLDGWTAEKLFF,TGTGCCAGCAGCTTGGACGGGTGGACAGCTGAAAAACTGTTTTTT
TRBV7-8,NA,TRBJ2-2,NA,CASSSEQLSGELFF,TGTGCCAGCAGCTCAGAACAGCTTTCCGGGGAGCTGTTTTTT
TRBV6-2/TRBV6-3,few,TRBJ1-4,TRBD1,CASSYSTGQGDEKLFF,TGTGCCAGCAGTTACTCGACGGGACAGGGTGATGAAAAACTGTTTTTT
TRBV2,NA,TRBJ2-5,NA,CATSGTSEQYF,TGTGCCACTTCCGGGACCAGTGAGCAGTACTTC
TRBV28,NA,TRBJ1-2,NA,CASRGGWSPTYGYTF,TGTGCCAGCAGGGGGGGATGGTCCCCAACCTATGGCTACACCTTC
TRBV4-2,NA,TRBJ1-4,NA,CACSQEPRGGNEKLFF,TGTGCCTGCAGCCAAGAACCCAGGGGAGGTAATGAAAAACTGTTTTTT
TRBV19,NA,TRBJ1-2,TRBD1,CASSPWDRGAYTF,TGTGCCAGTAGTCCGTGGGACAGGGGCGCCTACACCTTC
TRBV24-1,few,TRBJ2-1,TRBD1,CATSDRPGTGDNEQFF,TGTGCCACCAGTGACCGTCCGGGGACAGGGGACAATGAGCAGTTCTTC
TRBV29-1,NA,TRBJ2-7,NA,CSVELNDSYEQYF,TGCAGCGTTGAATTGAACGACTCCTACGAGCAGTACTTC
TRBV20-1,few,TRBJ2-3,NA,CSARRPGARTDTQYF,TGCAGTGCTAGAAGGCCAGGGGCCCGCACAGATACGCAGTATTTT
TRBV6-5,few,TRBJ1-2,NA,CASSYSRSIAANYGYTF,TGTGCCAGCAGTTACTCGAGGTCCATAGCAGCTAACTATGGCTACACCTTC
TRBV4-2,NA,TRBJ1-2,NA,CASSQWDIQGLGYTF,TGTGCCAGCAGCCAGTGGGACATCCAAGGCTTAGGCTACACCTTC
TRBV7-2,NA,TRBJ2-1,NA,CASILVPLRDNEQFF,TGTGCCAGCATCTTAGTACCGCTCCGGGACAATGAGCAGTTCTTC
TRBV12-3/TRBV12-4,few,TRBJ2-5,TRBD1,CASSPPGQGFLQETQYF,TGTGCCAGCAGTCCCCCGGGACAGGGGTTCCTCCAAGAGACCCAGTACTTC
TRBV6-6,few,TRBJ1-2,TRBD1,CASREDRAPSNYGYTF,TGTGCCAGCAGGGAAGACAGGGCCCCATCCAACTATGGCTACACCTTC
TRBV5-1,NA,TRBJ1-1,NA,CASSVLQDATEAFF,TGCGCCAGCAGCGTTTTACAGGACGCCACTGAAGCTTTCTTT
TRBV5-1,few,TRBJ1-1,TRBD1,CASSLSWTGVKTEAFF,TGCGCCAGCAGCTTGTCCTGGACAGGGGTAAAAACTGAAGCTTTCTTT
TRBV6-5,many,TRBJ1-2,NA,CASSPGQSFYGYTF,TGTGCCAGCAGTCCTGGACAGAGCTTCTATGGCTACACCTTC
TRBV3-1,NA,TRBJ1-4,TRBD1,CASRTGPGEKLFF,TGTGCCAGCAGGACAGGGCCAGGTGAAAAACTGTTTTTT
TRBV20-1,NA,TRBJ1-3,TRBD1,CSASRGQGRRNTIYF,TGCAGTGCATCCCGTGGACAGGGGAGGAGAAACACCATATATTTT
TRBV6-6,NA,TRBJ1-2,NA,CASSPQQTTNYGYTF,TGTGCCAGCAGCCCCCAACAAACAACTAACTATGGCTACACCTTC
TRBV20-1,few,TRBJ1-4,NA,CSARGVGIVNEKLFF,TGCAGTGCTAGAGGGGTTGGGATCGTTAATGAAAAACTGTTTTTT
TRBV20-1,NA,TRBJ1-2,NA,CSAPREGSPNYGYTF,TGCAGTGCGCCGAGAGAGGGCTCTCCTAACTATGGCTACACCTTC
TRBV29-1,few,TRBJ1-1,NA,CSVAGSQGSTEAFF,TGCAGCGTGGCCGGCAGCCAAGGTAGCACTGAAGCTTTCTTT
TRBV5-6,NA,TRBJ2-7,TRBD1,CASSNTGGYEQYF,TGTGCCAGCAGCAACACAGGGGGGTACGAGCAGTACTTC
TRBV16,NA,TRBJ1-5,NA,CASSQWDNWVDSSSQPQHF,TGTGCCAGCAGCCAATGGGATAATTGGGTTGACAGTTCCAGTCAGCCCCAGCATTTT
TRBV18,many,TRBJ2-1,TRBD2,CASSRGSGVFKEQFF,TGTGCCAGCTCACGGGGTAGCGGGGTATTTAAGGAGCAGTTCTTC
TRBV7-9,NA,TRBJ1-6,NA,CASSLRDSVNSPLHF,TGTGCCAGCAGCCTCCGGGACTCTGTAAATTCACCCCTCCACTTT
TRBV5-4,NA,TRBJ1-2,NA,CASRIGAEGGYTF,TGTGCCAGCAGGATAGGGGCGGAGGGTGGCTACACCTTC
TRBV10-3,NA,TRBJ1-4,NA,CAIMGAGRGNEKLFF,TGTGCCATCATGGGGGCCGGCAGGGGAAATGAAAAACTGTTTTTT
TRBV10-3,many,TRBJ2-3,NA,CAISAGDTQYF,TGTGCCATCAGTGCGGGTGATACGCAGTATTTT
TRBV28,NA,TRBJ1-4,NA,CASSFSVISNEKLFF,TGTGCCAGCAGTTTTTCGGTCATAAGCAATGAAAAACTGTTTTTT
TRBV29-1,NA,TRBJ1-5,NA,CSALEGNQPQHF,TGCAGCGCCCTGGAAGGCAATCAGCCCCAGCATTTT
TRBV9,NA,TRBJ2-1,NA,CASSVGAGNYNEQFF,TGTGCCAGCAGCGTAGGGGCAGGGAATTACAATGAGCAGTTCTTC
TRBV18,many,TRBJ1-1,TRBD1,CASSPPGQGKGTEAFF,TGTGCCAGCTCACCACCCGGACAGGGGAAGGGCACTGAAGCTTTCTTT
TRBV29-1,NA,TRBJ2-7,NA,CSVEVGSYEQYF,TGCAGCGTTGAAGTGGGAAGCTACGAGCAGTACTTC